Given below is one T cell receptor (beta chain) in context. This CDR3 is 18 amino acids long. The V gene's germline CDR1 is MGHRA and CDR2 YSYEKL. J was trimmed by 0 bases and V by 1 base; bases with no gene match: 9. The data were taken from a study of preoperative IRX-2 immunotherapy in early breast cancer. Treatment given: preoperative locoregional IRX-2 cytokine immunotherapy. Preoperative locoregional IRX-2 cytokine immunotherapy was tested in the phase Ib source study. Sequenced by immunoSEQ multiplex PCR; TCRdb stores in-frame clones only, minus some. The sample lists about 89,000 clones; 86% were seen once.

This receptor was taken from a human donor with breast cancer. The chain recombines TRBV4-1 with TRBJ1-5; the match to TRBD1 covers 7 bases. The material was tumor tissue, obtained after IRX-2 immunotherapy. Here the CDR3 DNA reads TGCGCCAGCAGCCAAGCATCCGGGACAGCGTATAGCAATCAGCCCCAGCATTTT. Its protein is CASSQASGTAYSNQPQHF.